The next 20 T cell receptor beta chains were all read from a single sample in a study of blood T cell repertoires in COVID-19. Libraries were prepared by immunoSEQ multiplex PCR; TCRdb keeps only in-frame clonotypes and omits some of them. This sample has roughly 250,000 clones, with about 68% found just once. Specimen: peripheral blood. Receptor source: a woman older than 75 with acute or convalescent COVID-19.

The chain couples TRBV19 to TRBJ1-1, with a weak D call TRBD1 (5 bases). Germline values: CDR1 LNHDA, CDR2 SQIVND (reference sequence). V lost 5 bases to trimming and J lost 4 bases, with 11 bases between them. There are 13 residues in the CDR3. CDR3 loop: CASSRQTSTEAFF. The CDR3, as DNA: TGTGCCAGTAGTCGACAGACAAGCACTGAAGCTTTCTTT. The full variable domain, in which reference TRBV19 and TRBJ1-1 provide the parts outside the CDR3, is DGGITQSPKYLFRKEGQNVTLSCEQNLNHDAMYWYRQDPGQGLRLIYYSQIVNDFQKGDIAEGYSVSREKKESFPLTVTSAQKNPTAFYLCASSRQTSTEAFFGQGTRLTVV.

The chain combines TRBV5-6 with TRBJ2-1; 7 positions match TRBD2. V gave up 0 bases and J gave up 3 bases; unmatched junction bases: 9. Germline-derived CDR1 and CDR2 are SGHDT and YYEEEE. The CDR3 spans 17 residues. This CDR3 is CASSLADSGGSYNEQFF. CDR3 sequence (DNA): TGTGCCAGCAGCTTGGCCGATAGTGGCGGGAGCTACAATGAGCAGTTCTTC.

This rearrangement joins TRBV2 to TRBJ2-7, with TRBD2 identical over 7 bases. V dropped 6 bases and J dropped 4; count of bases not matched to a gene: 9. CDR1 is SNHLY, CDR2 FYNNEI, per germline. This CDR3 is 14 amino acids long. As DNA, the CDR3 is TGTGCCAGCAGATCACCGGGACTACCATACGAGCAGTACTTC. It is translated as CASRSPGLPYEQYF.

The chain couples TRBV15 to TRBJ1-2, with TRBD1 matching 9 bases. Unmatched junction bases numbered 13, after V lost 1 base and J lost 4 bases. The CDR3 is made up of 18 amino acids. Germline CDR1 and CDR2: LNHNV and YYDKDF (reference sequence). CDR3 sequence (DNA): TGTGCCACCAGCAGAGGAGTTAGGCGACAGGGGGGGCTCTATGGCTACACCTTC. Amino acids: CATSRGVRRQGGLYGYTF.

The rearrangement joins TRBV10-2 to TRBJ1-6; 9 bases match TRBD1. The CDR3 length is 16 residues. Trimming removed 8 bases from V and 9 bases from J; junction bases left unmatched: 14. Looked up from germline, CDR1 is WSHSY and CDR2 is SAAADI. Here the CDR3 DNA reads TGCGCCAGCGGGCGGACCGGGGACAGGGTTCCTTCACCCCTCCACTTT. Encoded protein: CASGRTGDRVPSPLHF.

V gene TRBV11-1 combines with J gene TRBJ1-2; 8 positions match TRBD1. J lost 8 bases, V lost 5 bases, and 7 bases had no gene match. This CDR3 has 13 amino acids. Germline assignment: CDR1 SGHAT and CDR2 FQDESV (reference sequence). CDR3 region: CASSAQGGPGYTF. In DNA, the CDR3 is TGTGCCAGCAGCGCACAGGGGGGTCCAGGCTACACCTTC. Supplemented by reference TRBV11-1 and TRBJ1-2, the full variable domain reads EAEVAQSPRYKITEKSQAVAFWCDPISGHATLYWYRQILGQGPELLVQFQDESVVDDSQLPKDRFSAERLKGVDSTLKIQPAELGDSAMYLCASSAQGGPGYTFGSGTRLTVV.

The gene calls are TRBV5-5 and TRBJ2-1, with TRBD1 matching 10 bases. V lost 6 bases and J lost 4; bases outside the gene matches: 16. CDR1 is SGHKS, CDR2 YYEKEE, per germline (reference sequence). This CDR3 region has 18 residues. The chain's CDR3 is CASTNNKGTGARYNEQFF. The CDR3 coding sequence is TGTGCCAGCACCAATAATAAAGGGACAGGGGCTAGGTACAATGAGCAGTTCTTC.

As concerns this clone: At one boundary the junction diverges from the germline segment, which might be a read error. The chain joins TRBV4-2 to TRBJ2-1; perhaps TRBD2 as D (6 bases). This CDR3 is 15 amino acids long. CDR1 is LGHNA and CDR2 is YNFKEQ in the germline V gene. As DNA, the CDR3 is TGTGCCAGCAGCCAAGAAGGGACTTCCTCCAATGAGCAGTTCTTC. Translating gives CASSQEGTSSNEQFF.

The V call is TRBV19, the J call TRBJ1-4, with a tentative D call TRBD1 (6 bases). The CDR3 totals 14 residues. Germline values: CDR1 LNHDA, CDR2 SQIVND (reference sequence). Deletions cut 7 bases from V and 10 bases from J, with 19 bases between. CDR3 DNA: TGTGCCAGTACCCAACAGGGCCGGGGTGGAAAACTGTTTTTT. Protein: CASTQQGRGGKLFF.

The J gene is TRBJ2-2, the V gene TRBV5-1; 9 bases agree with TRBD1. The CDR3 sequence is 15 residues long. V lost 3 bases and J lost 2; bases outside the gene matches: 2. Per the germline V gene, CDR1 is SGHRS and CDR2 is YFSETQ. CDR3 sequence (DNA): TGCGCCAGCAGCTCGGGACAGGGAAACACCGGGGAGCTGTTTTTT. Translated, it gives CASSSGQGNTGELFF.

The V and J genes are TRBV5-1 and TRBJ2-3; TRBD2 matches at 7 bases. This CDR3 contains 16 residues. V lost 4 bases, J lost 2 bases, and 10 bases stayed unmatched. Germline CDR1 reads SGHRS; CDR2 reads YFSETQ. The chain's CDR3 is CASSPQAAGATDTQYF. Written as DNA, the CDR3 is TGCGCCAGCAGCCCCCAGGCGGCGGGAGCCACAGATACGCAGTATTTT.

The chain joins TRBV30 to TRBJ2-5, with 12 bases lining up with TRBD1. Germline loops: CDR1 GTSNPN, CDR2 SVGIG (reference sequence). The CDR3 spans 19 residues. Trimming removed 0 bases from V and 4 bases from J; junction bases left unmatched: 15. The DNA for the CDR3 is TGTGCCTGGAGTGTACGAGGATTAATGGGACAGGGGGCGCGAGAGACCCAGTACTTC. Protein product: CAWSVRGLMGQGARETQYF.

The chain joins TRBV6-5 to TRBJ2-1, with 7 bases identical to TRBD1. The CDR3 spans 16 residues. Germline CDR1 is MNHEY and CDR2 is SVGAGI. J lost 0 bases, V lost 2 bases, and 4 bases had no gene match. CDR3 bases: TGTGCCAGCAGTTACGCCTGGGACAGCTCCTACAATGAGCAGTTCTTC. Translating gives CASSYAWDSSYNEQFF.

This chain connects TRBV5-1 to TRBJ2-1, with a weak D call TRBD1 (5 bases). Germline CDR1 SGHRS, CDR2 YFSETQ. The CDR3 extends over 14 amino acids. Trimming took 4 bases from V and 2 from J, leaving 10 bases between them. The CDR3 loop reads CASSLGATYNEQFF. DNA of the CDR3: TGCGCCAGCAGCCTAGGGGCAACCTACAATGAGCAGTTCTTC.

The chain combines TRBV7-8 with TRBJ2-1; D unresolved. CDR1 is SGHVS and CDR2 is FQNEAQ in the germline V gene. The CDR3 covers 13 residues. Trimming stripped 5 bases from V and 6 bases from J, with 11 bases between. The CDR3 sequence is CASSPEFGNEQFF. CDR3 bases: TGTGCCAGCAGCCCCGAATTCGGCAATGAGCAGTTCTTC.

The CDR3 DNA reads TGTGCCAGCAGGAAAGCCTTGGGACTAGCGGTCAATGAGCAGTTCTTC. Its protein is CASRKALGLAVNEQFF. The chain links TRBV2 to TRBJ2-1; 11 nucleotides agree with TRBD2. CDR1 SNHLY and CDR2 FYNNEI come from the germline V gene. Trimming at V came to 6 bases and at J to 6 bases, leaving 10 bases not matched to a gene. This CDR3 contains 16 residues.

This clone was seen many times. The V call is TRBV9, the J call TRBJ2-1; 8 positions match TRBD1. This CDR3 region has 15 residues. Germline CDR1 SGDLS, CDR2 YYNGEE. V lost 4 bases to trimming and J lost 8 bases; unmatched junction nucleotides: 11. Written as DNA, the CDR3 is TGTGCCAGCAGCCCTACCGGGACAGGTCTCGATGAGCAGTTCTTC. Translating it yields CASSPTGTGLDEQFF. Variable domain in full (rest from reference TRBV9 and TRBJ2-1): DSGVTQTPKHLITATGQRVTLRCSPRSGDLSVYWYQQSLDQGLQFLIQYYNGEERAKGNILERFSAQQFPDLHSELNLSSLELGDSALYFCASSPTGTGLDEQFFGPGTRLTVL.

The V gene is TRBV27, the J gene TRBJ2-2; tentatively, D is TRBD1 (6 bases). The germline gives CDR1 MNHEY, CDR2 SMNVEV (reference sequence). Trimming took 8 bases from V and 5 from J, leaving 21 bases between them. The CDR3 sequence is 16 residues long. The CDR3 sequence: CASQFRQGKFTGELFF. In DNA, the CDR3 is TGTGCCAGCCAGTTTCGGCAGGGGAAGTTTACCGGGGAGCTGTTTTTT.

Notes on this clone: The same CDR3 can be traced to other DNA sequences in this sample. The chain has TRBV10-3 and TRBJ1-2; 8 bases map to TRBD1. CDR3 length equals 14 residues. The V segment lost 5 bases and the J segment 2 bases; nucleotides outside the gene matches: 4. The germline V gene has CDR1 ENHRY and CDR2 SYGVKD. The CDR3 loop is CAISLTGGNYGYTF. CDR3 nucleotides: TGTGCCATCAGTCTTACAGGGGGGAACTATGGCTACACCTTC.

This clone was seen more than once but under ten times. This chain joins TRBV19 and TRBJ2-1; 8 bases line up with TRBD2. The CDR3 consists of 14 residues. Germline V CDR1 and CDR2: LNHDA, SQIVND (reference sequence). V lost 2 bases, J lost 9 bases, and 6 bases stayed unmatched. In DNA, the CDR3 is TGTGCCAGTAGTATATTGGGACTAGTGTCTGAGCAGTTCTTC. This translates into CASSILGLVSEQFF.